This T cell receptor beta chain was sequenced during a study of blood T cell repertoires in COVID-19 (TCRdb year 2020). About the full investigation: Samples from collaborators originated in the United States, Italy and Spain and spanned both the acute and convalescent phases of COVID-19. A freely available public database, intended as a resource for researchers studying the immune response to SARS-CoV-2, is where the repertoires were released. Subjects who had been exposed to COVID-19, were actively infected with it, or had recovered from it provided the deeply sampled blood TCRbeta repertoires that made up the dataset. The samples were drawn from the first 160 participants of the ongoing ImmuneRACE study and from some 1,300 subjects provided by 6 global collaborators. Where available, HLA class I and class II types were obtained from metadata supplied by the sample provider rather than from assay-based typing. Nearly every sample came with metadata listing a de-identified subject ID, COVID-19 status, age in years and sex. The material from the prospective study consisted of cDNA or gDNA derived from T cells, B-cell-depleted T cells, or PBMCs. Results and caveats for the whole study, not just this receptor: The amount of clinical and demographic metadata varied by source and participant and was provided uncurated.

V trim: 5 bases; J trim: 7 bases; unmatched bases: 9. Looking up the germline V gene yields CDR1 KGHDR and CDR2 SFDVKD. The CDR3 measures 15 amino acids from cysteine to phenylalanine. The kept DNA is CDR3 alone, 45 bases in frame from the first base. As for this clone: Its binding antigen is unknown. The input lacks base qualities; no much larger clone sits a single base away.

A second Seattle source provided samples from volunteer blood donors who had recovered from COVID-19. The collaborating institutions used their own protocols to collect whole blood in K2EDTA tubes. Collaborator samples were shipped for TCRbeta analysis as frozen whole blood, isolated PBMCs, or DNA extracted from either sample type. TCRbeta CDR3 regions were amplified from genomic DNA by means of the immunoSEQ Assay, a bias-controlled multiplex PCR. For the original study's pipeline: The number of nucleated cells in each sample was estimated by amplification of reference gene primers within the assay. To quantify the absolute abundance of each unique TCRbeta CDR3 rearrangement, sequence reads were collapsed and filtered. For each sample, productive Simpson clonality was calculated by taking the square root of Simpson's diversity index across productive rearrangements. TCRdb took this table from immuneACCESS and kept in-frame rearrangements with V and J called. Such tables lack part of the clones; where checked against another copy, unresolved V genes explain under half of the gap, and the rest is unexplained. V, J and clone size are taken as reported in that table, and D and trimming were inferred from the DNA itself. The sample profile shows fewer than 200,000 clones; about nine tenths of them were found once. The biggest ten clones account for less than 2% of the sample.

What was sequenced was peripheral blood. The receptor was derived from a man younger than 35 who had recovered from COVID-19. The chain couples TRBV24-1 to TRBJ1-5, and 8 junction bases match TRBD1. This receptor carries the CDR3 CATSATTGVGQPQHF. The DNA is TGTGCCACCAGTGCCACGACAGGGGTAGGACAGCCCCAGCATTTT.